The 30 T cell receptor beta chains below come from one sample, sequenced in a study of siplizumab effects on memory and regulatory T cells. The protocol was immunoSEQ multiplex PCR, while the TCRdb copy is restricted to in-frame clones and leaves out a portion. The sample comprises nearly 85,000 clones, roughly 89% of which are singletons, and approximately 1.5% rests with the top ten. Sequencing was performed on Tregs sorted from blood. These receptors all come from a human donor in good health.

The V gene is TRBV7-2, the J gene TRBJ1-5; 9 bases map to TRBD1. The V and J ends lost 4 bases and 5 bases, in that order; junction bases with no gene match: 12. The CDR3 covers 17 residues. The germline V gene has CDR1 SGHTA and CDR2 FQGNSA. This CDR3 reads CASSSESGGQGHQPQHF. CDR3 DNA: TGTGCCAGCAGCTCCGAGAGTGGGGGACAGGGACATCAGCCCCAGCATTTT.

The chain couples TRBV7-3 to TRBJ2-5; either TRBD1 or TRBD2 may fit D (5 bases each). Trimming pared 0 bases from V and 5 bases from J, leaving 7 bases between. Germline V lookup: CDR1 SGHTA, CDR2 FQGTGA. This CDR3 region has 13 residues. CDR3 bases: TGTGCCAGCAGCTTAACCAGGGAGGAGACCCAGTACTTC. Protein sequence: CASSLTREETQYF.

The chain recombines TRBV9 with TRBJ2-7, with TRBD1 identical over 7 bases. CDR3 size: 14 residues. Germline CDR1 SGDLS, CDR2 YYNGEE. Trimming took 0 bases from V and 5 from J; bases not matched to a gene: 5. The CDR3: CASSVGGGTNEQYF. CDR3 sequence (DNA): TGTGCCAGCAGCGTAGGAGGGGGCACCAACGAGCAGTACTTC.

CDR3 nucleotide sequence: TGTGCCAGCAGTGAGGGCAGGTCGGGGTCCCAGTACTTC. It is translated as CASSEGRSGSQYF. The V call is TRBV2, the J call TRBJ2-5; D may be TRBD2 (5 bases). Germline V gene data show CDR1 as SNHLY and CDR2 as FYNNEI. The CDR3 sequence is 13 residues long. Trimming removed 3 bases at V and 9 bases at J, with 14 bases between.

V is TRBV28 and J is TRBJ1-1; D remains ambiguous. Germline values: CDR1 MDHEN, CDR2 SYDVKM. V shed 11 bases and J shed 11 bases, with 9 bases lying between them. This CDR3 contains 8 residues. The CDR3 DNA reads as TGTGCCTCGGGTTGGGCTTTCTTT. It specifies CASGWAFF.

Here the CDR3 DNA reads TGTGCCAGCAGTCCATGGACGGGGGTGAAGAATCAGCCCCAGCATTTT. It encodes CASSPWTGVKNQPQHF. The J gene is TRBJ1-5, the V gene TRBV27, with D possibly matching TRBD1 (5 bases). The CDR3 spans 16 residues. V lost 5 bases and J 4 bases, leaving 18 bases between the germline ends. CDR1 and CDR2 (germline): MNHEY, SMNVEV (reference sequence).

This clone was picked up one time. The genes are TRBV9 and TRBJ1-6; 9 bases align to TRBD1. V shed 4 bases, J shed 7 bases, and the junction held 6 bases outside the gene matches. In germline, CDR1 is SGDLS, CDR2 YYNGEE. The CDR3 spans 15 residues. CDR3 nucleotides: TGTGCCAGCAGCTCATCCGGGACAGGGAATTCACCCCTCCACTTT. It is translated as CASSSSGTGNSPLHF.

V usage is TRBV7-2 and J usage is TRBJ2-3, with a possible D match to TRBD1 (5 bases). The germline gives CDR1 SGHTA, CDR2 FQGNSA. The CDR3 sequence is 13 residues long. The V end lost 0 bases, the J end lost 6 bases, and 7 bases lay between the germline ends. The CDR3 DNA follows: TGTGCCAGCAGCTTAGCCAGGGTTGATACGCAGTATTTT. Translating it yields CASSLARVDTQYF.

This chain links TRBV10-2 with TRBJ1-1; possibly TRBD1 for D (6 bases). Germline-derived CDR1 and CDR2 are WSHSY and SAAADI. Trimming took off 8 bases at V and 0 bases at J, with 16 bases between the two ends. The CDR3 contains 15 residues. The CDR3 is CASLRQATMNTEAFF. The CDR3 nucleotides are TGCGCCAGCCTACGACAGGCCACTATGAACACTGAAGCTTTCTTT.

The chain recombines TRBV9 with TRBJ1-1; D may be TRBD1 (6 bases). The CDR3 runs 15 residues. Germline V gene data show CDR1 as SGDLS and CDR2 as YYNGEE. Trimming left V 1 base short and J 4 bases short, with 14 bases between. CDR3 nucleotides: TGTGCCAGCAGCGTAACCCCCGAGGGGGGCACTGAAGCTTTCTTT. Residues: CASSVTPEGGTEAFF.

CDR3 protein: CASKDRVTYGYTF. CDR3 coding DNA: TGTGCCAGTAAGGACAGGGTTACCTATGGCTACACCTTC. The chain combines TRBV19 with TRBJ1-2; 8 nucleotides match TRBD1. There are 13 residues in the CDR3. CDR1 is LNHDA and CDR2 is SQIVND in the germline V gene (reference sequence). With 7 bases clipped from V and 4 bases from J, the junction kept 5 bases outside the gene matches.

This sequence joins TRBV18 and TRBJ2-3; D is perhaps TRBD1 (6 bases). The CDR3 runs to 15 residues. Germline V gene lookup returns CDR1 KGHSH and CDR2 LQKENI. The ends were cut back, 6 bases at V and 0 bases at J, with 13 bases in the middle. In DNA form, the CDR3 reads TGTGCCAGCTCCCAACAGGGCCTCAGCACAGATACGCAGTATTTT. Translation gives CASSQQGLSTDTQYF.

This chain joins TRBV19 and TRBJ2-7, with 7 positions matching TRBD1. The CDR3 runs 13 residues. The germline V gene encodes CDR1 LNHDA and CDR2 SQIVND (reference sequence). The V segment lost 3 bases and the J segment 4 bases; nucleotides outside the gene matches: 3. The CDR3 region has the DNA TGTGCCAGTAGTATTACAGGGGCTTACGAGCAGTACTTC. Protein product: CASSITGAYEQYF.

The chain couples TRBV4-2 to TRBJ2-2; D is undetermined. The germline gives CDR1 LGHNA, CDR2 YNFKEQ. Trimming stripped 4 bases from V and 1 base from J, with 4 bases between. This CDR3 has 13 residues. CDR3 amino acids: CASSLRNTGELFF. CDR3 in DNA: TGTGCCAGCAGCCTCAGGAACACCGGGGAGCTGTTTTTT.

This chain connects TRBV18 to TRBJ1-4; D remains unclear. Trimming pared 2 bases from V and 3 bases from J, leaving 4 bases between. The CDR3 spans 13 residues. Germline CDR1 and CDR2: KGHSH and LQKENI. The chain's CDR3 is CASSPGANEKLFF. DNA of the CDR3: TGTGCCAGCTCACCAGGGGCTAATGAAAAACTGTTTTTT.

This clone was seen once. The gene calls are TRBV5-1 and TRBJ2-2; D unresolved. Germline CDR1 is SGHRS and CDR2 is YFSETQ. This CDR3 contains 13 residues. Trimming shortened V by 5 bases and J by 5 bases, and 10 bases separated the two germline ends. CDR3 sequence (DNA): TGCGCCAGCAGATTAGGTTCGACCGGGGAGCTGTTTTTT. Translating it yields CASRLGSTGELFF.

The chain links TRBV14 to TRBJ1-3, with D unclear. The V gene lost 5 bases and the J gene lost 5 bases, with 10 bases spanning the gap. The CDR3 runs to 13 residues. Per germline, CDR1 SGHDN and CDR2 FVKESK. CDR3 bases: TGTGCCAGCAGCTTCACCTGGAGAAACACCATATATTTT. Translating gives CASSFTWRNTIYF. Full variable domain (missing parts from reference TRBV14 and TRBJ1-3): EAGVTQFPSHSVIEKGQTVTLRCDPISGHDNLYWYRRVMGKEIKFLLHFVKESKQDESGMPNNRFLAERTGGTYSTLKVQPAELEDSGVYFCASSFTWRNTIYFGEGSWLTVV.

The rearrangement links TRBV18 to TRBJ1-1; D is undetermined. The CDR3 covers 15 residues. Germline V lookup: CDR1 KGHSH, CDR2 LQKENI. Between the trimmed V and J ends, which lost 3 bases and 0 bases, there was a span of 11 bases. The CDR3, as DNA: TGTGCCAGCTCACCGAGTAGAGGACTGAACACTGAAGCTTTCTTT. Protein product: CASSPSRGLNTEAFF.

The chain has TRBV5-4 and TRBJ2-7; TRBD1 aligns across 11 bases. CDR3 length: 15 residues. Germline trimming cut 10 bases from V and 0 bases from J; bases unmatched to any gene: 9. Per the germline V gene, CDR1 is SGHNT and CDR2 is YYREEE (reference sequence). The CDR3 DNA is TGTGCCCGCACCTGGACAGGGGGCTCCTCCTACGAGCAGTACTTC. Translated: CARTWTGGSSYEQYF.

This clone was seen only once. DNA for the CDR3: TGTGCCAGCAGCTTTCGGGCGCTTAGCACAGATACGCAGTATTTT. Protein: CASSFRALSTDTQYF. J is TRBJ2-3 and V is TRBV9; no firm D call. The V gene's germline CDR1 is SGDLS and CDR2 YYNGEE. The CDR3 consists of 15 residues. The V gene lost 4 bases and the J gene lost 0 bases, with 12 bases spanning the gap.

This clone was recorded a few times. The V and J genes are TRBV9 and TRBJ2-3; a weak D match, TRBD1 (6 bases). The V gene's germline CDR1 is SGDLS and CDR2 YYNGEE. The CDR3 contains 15 residues. Trimming pared 2 bases from V and 8 bases from J, leaving 18 bases between. The CDR3 bases are TGTGCCAGCAGCGTCGGGACACAGAAGGTCGGTACGCAGTATTTT. Protein product: CASSVGTQKVGTQYF.

The V and J genes are TRBV28 and TRBJ1-2, with 9 bases fitting TRBD1. Germline V gene lookup returns CDR1 MDHEN and CDR2 SYDVKM. The CDR3 runs 16 residues. Germline trimming cut 4 bases from V and 8 bases from J; bases unmatched to any gene: 14. In DNA form, the CDR3 reads TGTGCCAGCAGTTCGCCGGCGGGCGGACAGGGGAGGGGCTACACCTTC. Translated: CASSSPAGGQGRGYTF.

The chain couples TRBV11-2 to TRBJ2-5, with D perhaps given as TRBD1 or TRBD2 (5 bases each). Trimming pared 4 bases from V and 1 base from J, leaving 10 bases between. CDR1 and CDR2 from the germline V gene are SGHAT and FQNNGV. The CDR3 runs to 14 residues. The CDR3 loop is CASSSTGPQETQYF. In DNA, the CDR3 is TGTGCCAGCAGCTCCACGGGACCCCAAGAGACCCAGTACTTC.

The chain couples TRBV19 to TRBJ2-4; D is unresolved. The CDR3 has 18 residues. V dropped 0 bases and J dropped 0 bases, with 15 bases sitting between them. Germline CDR1 and CDR2: LNHDA and SQIVND (reference sequence). CDR3 sequence reads: CASSIDPPSLLAKNIQYF. In nucleotides, the CDR3 is TGTGCCAGTAGTATAGACCCTCCCAGCCTTCTAGCCAAAAACATTCAGTACTTC.

This clone was detected only once. V is TRBV5-3 and J is TRBJ1-4; TRBD1 agrees at 9 bases. TRBV5-3 is given ORF status, its function remaining uncertain. The CDR3 totals 20 residues. V trimming: 0 bases; J trimming: 0 bases; junction bases outside the gene matches: 12. CDR3 amino acids: CARSLATRTGDPATNEKLFF. The CDR3 coding sequence is TGTGCCAGAAGCTTGGCTACAAGGACAGGGGACCCCGCAACTAATGAAAAACTGTTTTTT.

The genes are TRBV27 and TRBJ1-2; tentative D call: TRBD1 (6 bases). CDR1 is MNHEY and CDR2 is SMNVEV in the germline V gene (reference sequence). This CDR3 comprises 15 residues. V dropped 6 bases and J dropped 2 bases, with 16 bases sitting between them. The CDR3 DNA sequence: TGTGCCAGCAGGCCCCTAGACAGGTCGAACTATGGCTACACCTTC. Protein: CASRPLDRSNYGYTF.

This clone was recorded once. The V and J genes are TRBV27 and TRBJ2-2; D gene ambiguous. CDR1 is MNHEY, CDR2 SMNVEV, per germline (reference sequence). The CDR3 loop spans 14 amino acids. V was shortened by 2 bases and J by 4 bases, with 8 bases between the two germline ends. The CDR3 DNA sequence: TGTGCCAGCAGTTTACCAAAACCCACCGGGGAGCTGTTTTTT. Encoded protein: CASSLPKPTGELFF.

V and J are TRBV19 and TRBJ1-2; D not resolved. The CDR3 runs to 13 residues. Germline CDR1 and CDR2: LNHDA and SQIVND (reference sequence). V gave up 3 bases and J gave up 3 bases, with 8 bases separating them. The CDR3 is CASSIGVHYGYTF. The DNA of the CDR3 is TGTGCCAGTAGTATTGGAGTACACTATGGCTACACCTTC.

This clone has just one count. The rearrangement uses TRBV30 and TRBJ2-5; 12 positions match TRBD2. Germline loops: CDR1 GTSNPN, CDR2 SVGIG (reference sequence). This CDR3 contains 13 residues. V dropped 5 bases and J dropped 4; count of bases not matched to a gene: 2. The CDR3 loop is CAWRLAGVETQYF. The CDR3 region has the DNA TGTGCCTGGCGACTAGCGGGGGTAGAGACCCAGTACTTC.

CDR3 amino acids: CSGEGGGQVEAFF. The CDR3 nucleotides are TGCAGCGGCGAGGGAGGGGGGCAGGTTGAAGCTTTCTTT. The chain combines TRBV29-1 with TRBJ1-1; TRBD1 might be the D (6 bases). The CDR3 contains 13 residues. The germline gives CDR1 SQVTM, CDR2 ANQGSEA. The V and J ends lost 7 bases and 7 bases respectively, with 19 bases between them.